This T cell receptor beta chain was retrieved from a study of T cells in Graves' hyperthyroidism and ophthalmopathy. Overall study: Peripheral blood draws took place at initial diagnosis, ahead of any treatment.

RNA transcripts provided the source from which TCR beta CDR3 regions were amplified. The TCR CDR3 first-round RT-PCR relied on the HTBI primer set. MiXCR was run by TCRdb on the multiplex PCR reads, yielding one entry per CDR3 protein. Here the sample spans about 400,000 distinct CDR3 sequences, 12% to 15% being singletons. Whole-study findings and limits: Blood shared most expanded thyroid clonotypes above 0.001. The model predicted ophthalmopathy a median around six months before onset. Classification by a 13 V-J model distinguished ophthalmopathy from stable hyperthyroidism.

This clonotype was found many times. Its target is unknown. V was cut by 6 bases and J by 1 base, with 12 bases left in between. The CDR3 is 14 residues long. Sequenced material: blood. J is TRBJ1-1 and V is TRBV12-3 or TRBV12-4, with D unclear. The receptor comes from a woman under 30 with Graves' hyperthyroidism. Here the CDR3 reads CASSPYRENTEAFF. The DNA for the CDR3 is TGTGCCAGCAGCCCCTATCGGGAGAACACTGAAGCTTTCTTT.